This paragraph reports one T cell receptor (beta chain). Its cognate antigen is unknown. This sample is drawn from a study of T cell responses to AZD1222 COVID-19 vaccine. Whole-study findings and limits: Clonal diversity was possibly underestimated; the donors were predominantly white British and more often female. Only 5 or 6 people who got AZD1222 tested seropositive at baseline. Epitopes outside B.1.351 and B.1.1.7 mutated regions reportedly drew nearly half of spike TCRs. Two doses of AZD1222 preceded a rise in Spike-specific TCR breadth and depth.

TCRdb's table, derived via immunoSEQ multiplex PCR, lists solely in-frame clones and lacks some. Of more than 95,000 clones listed, approximately 90% are singletons. This CDR3 has 15 residues. Germline CDR1 and CDR2: MDHEN and SYDVKM. Trimming took 3 bases from V and 8 from J; bases not matched to a gene: 8. Sequenced here: peripheral blood, sampled on day 0 of AZD1222 vaccination. The sequence was obtained from an adult in good health. The V gene is TRBV28, the J gene TRBJ1-3; 9 bases map to TRBD1. The CDR3 region is CASSFGDRAVYTIYF. CDR3 DNA: TGTGCCAGCAGTTTCGGGGACAGGGCTGTATACACCATATATTTT.